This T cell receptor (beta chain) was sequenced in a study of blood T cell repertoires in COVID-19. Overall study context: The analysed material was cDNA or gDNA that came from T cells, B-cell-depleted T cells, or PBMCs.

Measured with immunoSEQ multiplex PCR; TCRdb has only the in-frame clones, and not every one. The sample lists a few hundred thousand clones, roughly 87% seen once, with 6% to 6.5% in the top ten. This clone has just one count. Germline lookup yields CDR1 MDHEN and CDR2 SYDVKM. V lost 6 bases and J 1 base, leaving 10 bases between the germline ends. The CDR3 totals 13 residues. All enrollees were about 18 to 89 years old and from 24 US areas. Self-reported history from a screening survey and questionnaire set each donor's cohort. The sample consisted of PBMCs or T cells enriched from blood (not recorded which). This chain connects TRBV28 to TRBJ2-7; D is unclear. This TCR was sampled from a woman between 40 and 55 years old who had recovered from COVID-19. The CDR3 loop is CASRLPGSYEQYF. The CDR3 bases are TGTGCCAGCAGACTGCCCGGGTCCTACGAGCAGTACTTC.